The sequence of this T cell receptor (beta chain) was determined in a study of identifying expanded T cells in peripheral blood. General observations from the study: Over approximately two and four weeks, about 17 and 20 clones changed, versus roughly 1.1 between replicates. Approximately two-week clone count variance significantly increased as total template count grew.

With regard to this clone: What it recognizes is unknown.

Healthy donors had no documented immune events, such as infections, while sampled. Sequencing was performed with immunoSEQ multiplex PCR; in TCRdb, only in-frame clones are kept and a portion is missing. The repertoire consists of over 85,000 clones, with approximately 88% occurring once and the leading ten covering about 14%. V was pared by 1 base and J by 10 bases, with 8 bases between. Germline V gene lookup returns CDR1 SEHNR and CDR2 FQNEAQ (reference sequence). This CDR3 contains 13 residues. The TCR comes from a person aged 18-70 years in good health. The rearrangement joins TRBV7-9 to TRBJ1-6, with D hard to call. Sequenced sample: blood. CDR3: CASSLDGNSPLHF. The CDR3 DNA reads TGTGCCAGCAGCTTAGACGGCAACTCACCCCTCCACTTT.